These T cell receptor beta chains were read from a single sample in a study of persistence of HIV-infected CD4 T cells. This table comes from immunoSEQ multiplex PCR, and its TCRdb copy is limited to in-frame clones, with some not included. The sample lists roughly 35,000 clones; 75% to 90% were seen once. The antigens for these receptors are not known. Sequenced here: cultured CD4+ T cells from PBMCs, sampled from a patient who received antiretroviral therapy. Receptors were obtained from an adult with HIV. The donor label of this sample is uncertain. CDR3s include the opening cysteine and the closing phenylalanine or tryptophan. D genes are given only for firm matches. Clone size appears in some rows only: once, few, many, or a class for an expanded clone.

V: TRBV10-2
D: TRBD1
J: TRBJ1-2
size: once
DNA: TGCGCCAGCAGTGAGTGGGACAGGGTGATCCTCGACTATGGCTACACCTTC
CDR3: CASSEWDRVILDYGYTF

V: TRBV5-8
D: NA
J: TRBJ1-1
size: NA
DNA: TGTGCCAGCAGCCGCTGGGCCATGAACACTGAAGCTTTCTTT
CDR3: CASSRWAMNTEAFF

V: TRBV29-1
D: NA
J: TRBJ1-2
size: NA
DNA: TGCAGCGTTGATAACGTGTATGGCTACACCTTC
CDR3: CSVDNVYGYTF

V: TRBV25-1
D: TRBD1
J: TRBJ1-5
size: NA
DNA: TGTGCCAGCAGTGGTACAGGGGGCAATCAGCCCCAGCATTTT
CDR3: CASSGTGGNQPQHF

V: TRBV5-1
D: NA
J: TRBJ1-1
size: NA
DNA: TGCGCCAGCAGCGGCCGAACCTCGGCGAACACTGAAGCTTTCTTT
CDR3: CASSGRTSANTEAFF

V: TRBV9
D: NA
J: TRBJ1-4
size: NA
DNA: TGTGCCAGCAGCGTAAGCCTAGACCCAGGGGCAACTAATGAAAAACTGTTTTTT
CDR3: CASSVSLDPGATNEKLFF

V: TRBV7-8
D: NA
J: TRBJ1-6
size: NA
DNA: TGTGCCAGCAGCTTATTAGTCCAGGGGCCCAGCCGTTCACCCCTCCACTTT
CDR3: CASSLLVQGPSRSPLHF

V: TRBV19
D: TRBD1
J: TRBJ1-1
size: NA
DNA: TGTGCCAGTATACCGACAGGGCGGAACACTGAAGCTTTCTTT
CDR3: CASIPTGRNTEAFF

V: TRBV15
D: TRBD1
J: TRBJ2-7
size: NA
DNA: TGTGCCACCAGCAGGGGACAGCCTAACGATTACGAGCAGTACTTC
CDR3: CATSRGQPNDYEQYF

V: TRBV30
D: NA
J: TRBJ1-1
size: NA
DNA: TGTGCCTGGAGCCTGGAACCACGCGGCACTGAAGCTTTCTTT
CDR3: CAWSLEPRGTEAFF

V: TRBV5-6
D: NA
J: TRBJ2-7
size: NA
DNA: TGTGCCAGCAGCAGGGGACACCTTGGCTACGAGCAGTACTTC
CDR3: CASSRGHLGYEQYF

V: TRBV29-1
D: NA
J: TRBJ1-2
size: NA
DNA: TGCAGCGTTGAAGATTCCTCCCTTAGACGTTACACCTTC
CDR3: CSVEDSSLRRYTF

V: TRBV7-2
D: NA
J: TRBJ1-3
size: NA
DNA: TGTGCCAGCAGCTTGACCGTCCGAGGGGGATCGGGAAACACCATATATTTT
CDR3: CASSLTVRGGSGNTIYF

V: TRBV16
D: TRBD1
J: TRBJ1-1
size: NA
DNA: TGTGCCAGCAGCCAATCGGTAAGGGGGCAACCGTGGGGGACTGAAGCTTTCTTT
CDR3: CASSQSVRGQPWGTEAFF

V: TRBV12-5
D: NA
J: TRBJ1-1
size: NA
DNA: TGTGCTAGTGGTTCCTGGGAGGGCACTGAAGCTTTCTTT
CDR3: CASGSWEGTEAFF

V: TRBV19
D: NA
J: TRBJ2-1
size: NA
DNA: TGTGCCAGTAGTACCCCCTCCCGGGGGGCTTACAATGAGCAGTTCTTC
CDR3: CASSTPSRGAYNEQFF

V: TRBV24-1
D: NA
J: TRBJ2-1
size: NA
DNA: TGTGCCACCAGTGATCAACTAGGTGAGCAGTTCTTC
CDR3: CATSDQLGEQFF

V: TRBV19
D: NA
J: TRBJ1-1
size: NA
DNA: TGTGCCAGTAGTATAGATGGGGGGAACACTGAAGCTTTCTTT
CDR3: CASSIDGGNTEAFF

V: TRBV19
D: TRBD1
J: TRBJ1-5
size: NA
DNA: TGTGCCAGTACCAAAGGGAGGGACAGGGTTAATCAGCCCCAGCATTTT
CDR3: CASTKGRDRVNQPQHF

V: TRBV7-8
D: NA
J: TRBJ2-7
size: NA
DNA: TGTGCCAGCAGCTTATCCAGGGTATCCTACGAGCAGTACTTC
CDR3: CASSLSRVSYEQYF

V: TRBV7-9
D: TRBD1
J: TRBJ1-3
size: NA
DNA: TGTGCCAGCAGCACCGGGACAGGTCCGGGGGGAGGAAACACCATATATTTT
CDR3: CASSTGTGPGGGNTIYF

V: TRBV28
D: NA
J: TRBJ2-7
size: once
DNA: TGTGCCAGCAGTTTATCCGTGAACTCCTACGAGCAGTACTTC
CDR3: CASSLSVNSYEQYF

V: TRBV2
D: NA
J: TRBJ1-2
size: once
DNA: TGTGCCAGCAAGGGCGACTACAACTATGGCTACACCTTC
CDR3: CASKGDYNYGYTF

V: TRBV5-1
D: TRBD1
J: TRBJ2-2
size: NA
DNA: TGCGCCAGCAGCTTGGCCGTGACAGGGGGAAGGACCGGGGAGCTGTTTTTT
CDR3: CASSLAVTGGRTGELFF

V: TRBV5-1
D: TRBD2
J: TRBJ2-7
size: NA
DNA: TGCGCCAGCAATCCCGGGACTAGCGGGGCCCCCTACGAGCAGTACTTC
CDR3: CASNPGTSGAPYEQYF

V: TRBV5-1
D: NA
J: TRBJ2-2
size: NA
DNA: TGCGCCAGCAGCTCCACCACCGGGGAGCTGTTTTTT
CDR3: CASSSTTGELFF

V: TRBV21-1
D: NA
J: TRBJ2-4
size: NA
DNA: TGTGCCAGCAGCCTCCGGACTAGCGGGGGGGTGTACATTCAGTACTTC
CDR3: CASSLRTSGGVYIQYF